The 5 T cell receptor beta chains in this list originate from one sample, sequenced in a study of blood T cell repertoires in COVID-19. Some clones are missing from TCRdb's copy, which holds only in-frame ones; the method was immunoSEQ multiplex PCR. In the table there are around 190,000 clones, around 84% of which are singletons. Material: peripheral blood. The receptors come from a human donor in a cohort sampled during active COVID-19.

The chain has TRBV5-1 and TRBJ2-7, with 10 positions matching TRBD2. Germline loops: CDR1 SGHRS, CDR2 YFSETQ. Trimming at V came to 2 bases and at J to 4 bases, leaving 6 bases not matched to a gene. The CDR3 runs to 15 residues. Written as DNA, the CDR3 is TGCGCCAGCAGCTTCTCTAGCGGGAGCGTTTACGAGCAGTACTTC. Its protein is CASSFSSGSVYEQYF. Full variable domain (missing parts from reference TRBV5-1 and TRBJ2-7): KAGVTQTPRYLIKTRGQQVTLSCSPISGHRSVSWYQQTPGQGLQFLFEYFSETQRNKGNFPGRFSGRQFSNSRSEMNVSTLELGDSALYLCASSFSSGSVYEQYFGPGTRLTVT.

The chain couples TRBV28 to TRBJ1-2; D unresolved. Germline V gene sequence: CDR1 MDHEN, CDR2 SYDVKM. This CDR3 is built from 13 residues. With 2 bases removed from V and 2 bases from J, the gap between germline ends came to 6 bases. The CDR3 is CASSLGPNYGYTF. CDR3 coding DNA: TGTGCCAGCAGTTTAGGCCCCAACTATGGCTACACCTTC.

A single count supports this clone. The V gene is TRBV3-1 (or the pseudogene TRBV3-2), the J gene TRBJ1-2; perhaps TRBD1 as D (6 bases). V gave up 0 bases and J gave up 2 bases, with 16 bases separating them. Germline CDR1 and CDR2: LGHDT and YNNKEL (reference sequence). The CDR3 runs to 17 residues. CDR3 nucleotides: TGTGCCAGCAGCCAAGAAGGAATCAGGGGTTTGAACTATGGCTACACCTTC. This translates into CASSQEGIRGLNYGYTF.

The chain is built from TRBV11-2 and TRBJ1-1; possible D gene TRBD1, 6 bases. Trimming took off 5 bases at V and 0 bases at J, with 13 bases between the two ends. The CDR3 totals 15 residues. In germline, CDR1 is SGHAT, CDR2 FQNNGV. Here the CDR3 DNA reads TGTGCCAGCAGCCCCTGGACAGCCGTGAACACTGAAGCTTTCTTT. Translated, it gives CASSPWTAVNTEAFF. The full variable domain, rest sourced from reference TRBV11-2 and TRBJ1-1, is EAGVAQSPRYKIIEKRQSVAFWCNPISGHATLYWYQQILGQGPKLLIQFQNNGVVDDSQLPKDRFSAERLKGVDSTLKIQPAKLEDSAVYLCASSPWTAVNTEAFFGQGTRLTVV.

The chain couples TRBV19 to TRBJ2-2; 9 bases map to TRBD2. Germline V gene lookup returns CDR1 LNHDA and CDR2 SQIVND (reference sequence). CDR3 length: 17 residues. Trimming took 6 bases from V and 7 from J; bases not matched to a gene: 15. The CDR3 region has the DNA TGTGCCAGTAGCCACATCCCGGGTAGCGGGAGTATCGGGGAGCTGTTTTTT. It yields the protein CASSHIPGSGSIGELFF. The full variable domain, completed using reference TRBV19 and TRBJ2-2, is DGGITQSPKYLFRKEGQNVTLSCEQNLNHDAMYWYRQDPGQGLRLIYYSQIVNDFQKGDIAEGYSVSREKKESFPLTVTSAQKNPTAFYLCASSHIPGSGSIGELFFGEGSRLTVL.